The 8 T cell receptor beta chains below were found in one sample sequenced in a study of OX40 agonist ivuxolimab in advanced cancers. Clones were read by immunoSEQ multiplex PCR, and TCRdb kept only the in-frame ones, dropping some. The sample has some 80,000 clones, under 90% seen once. Sequencing was performed on CD4+ or CD8+ T cells sorted from blood, taken in a trial of the OX40 agonist ivuxolimab. These receptors originate from an adult with an advanced solid tumor such as melanoma, head and neck, liver or kidney cancer.

For the CDR3, the DNA is TGTGCCAGCAGCTTAAAGACCTACGAGCAGTACTTC. As protein: CASSLKTYEQYF. The chain combines TRBV7-9 with TRBJ2-7; D remains unclear. The CDR3 contains 12 residues. V was clipped by 2 bases and J by 2 bases, with 4 bases between them. Germline CDR1 SEHNR, CDR2 FQNEAQ (reference sequence).

The chain joins TRBV6-5 to TRBJ2-1; D call uncertain. Germline CDR1 and CDR2: MNHEY and SVGAGI. V was clipped by 0 bases and J by 5 bases, with 8 bases between them. There are 14 residues in the CDR3. DNA of the CDR3: TGTGCCAGCAGTTACTCCCAGGCTAACAATGAGCAGTTCTTC. It yields the protein CASSYSQANNEQFF.

The chain recombines TRBV27 with TRBJ2-7, with 10 bases lining up with TRBD1. The CDR3 covers 13 residues. Germline V lookup: CDR1 MNHEY, CDR2 SMNVEV (reference sequence). With 5 bases clipped from V and 4 bases from J, the junction kept 2 bases outside the gene matches. The CDR3 here is CASSRTGGYEQYF. CDR3 DNA sequence: TGTGCCAGCAGTCGGACAGGGGGTTACGAGCAGTACTTC.

V is TRBV28 and J is TRBJ1-5, with a tentative D call TRBD1 (5 bases). With 5 bases removed from V and 1 base from J, the gap between germline ends came to 9 bases. CDR1 is MDHEN and CDR2 is SYDVKM in the germline V gene. This CDR3 is 14 amino acids long. CDR3 coding DNA: TGTGCCAGCAGTAGGGCAGGGAGCAATCAGCCCCAGCATTTT. It codes for CASSRAGSNQPQHF.

In its sample, this clone was seen a few times. The chain uses TRBV2 and TRBJ2-7; weak D call: TRBD1 (6 bases). The V gene lost 4 bases and the J gene lost 6 bases, with 16 bases spanning the gap. The CDR3 runs to 14 residues. Germline CDR1 SNHLY, CDR2 FYNNEI. The CDR3 DNA sequence: TGTGCCAGCAGTGCTAGCAACCAAGGGGGCGAGCAGTACTTC. This sequence encodes CASSASNQGGEQYF.

This clone was picked up one time. The CDR3 loop is CASSLAHRGNEKLFF. The CDR3 nucleotides are TGTGCCAGCAGCTTAGCTCACAGGGGGAACGAAAAACTGTTTTTT. V is TRBV7-2 and J is TRBJ1-4, with 8 bases fitting TRBD1. The CDR3 consists of 15 residues. The germline gives CDR1 SGHTA, CDR2 FQGNSA. J was trimmed by 8 bases and V by 0 bases; bases with no gene match: 5.

The chain couples TRBV11-2 to TRBJ2-2; no clear D gene. There are 13 residues in the CDR3. V lost 6 bases and J 3 bases, leaving 8 bases between the germline ends. Germline CDR1 is SGHAT and CDR2 is FQNNGV. The CDR3 region is CASRVGYTGELFF. CDR3 nucleotide sequence: TGTGCCAGCAGGGTGGGATACACCGGGGAGCTGTTTTTT. Full variable domain (outside the CDR3, taken from reference TRBV11-2 and TRBJ2-2): EAGVAQSPRYKIIEKRQSVAFWCNPISGHATLYWYQQILGQGPKLLIQFQNNGVVDDSQLPKDRFSAERLKGVDSTLKIQPAKLEDSAVYLCASRVGYTGELFFGEGSRLTVL.

This clone was counted a single time. The chain has TRBV5-1 and TRBJ2-1; a possible D gene is TRBD1 (6 bases). Looked up from germline, CDR1 is SGHRS and CDR2 is YFSETQ. Trimming removed 1 base from V and 5 bases from J, with 13 bases in between. The CDR3 consists of 15 residues. The chain's CDR3 is CASSLMGRGDNEQFF. In DNA form, the CDR3 reads TGCGCCAGCAGCTTGATGGGCAGGGGCGACAATGAGCAGTTCTTC.